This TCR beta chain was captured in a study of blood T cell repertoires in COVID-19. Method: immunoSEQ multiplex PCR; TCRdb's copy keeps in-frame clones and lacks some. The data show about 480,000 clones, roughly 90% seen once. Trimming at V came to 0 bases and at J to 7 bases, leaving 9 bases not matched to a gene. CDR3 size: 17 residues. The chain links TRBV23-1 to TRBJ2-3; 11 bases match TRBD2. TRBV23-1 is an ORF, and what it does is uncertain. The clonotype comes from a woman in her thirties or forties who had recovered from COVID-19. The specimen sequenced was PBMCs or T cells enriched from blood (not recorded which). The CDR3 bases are TGCGCCAGCAGTCAATCCCTCACTAGCGGGAGAGGAAATACGCAGTATTTT. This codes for CASSQSLTSGRGNTQYF.